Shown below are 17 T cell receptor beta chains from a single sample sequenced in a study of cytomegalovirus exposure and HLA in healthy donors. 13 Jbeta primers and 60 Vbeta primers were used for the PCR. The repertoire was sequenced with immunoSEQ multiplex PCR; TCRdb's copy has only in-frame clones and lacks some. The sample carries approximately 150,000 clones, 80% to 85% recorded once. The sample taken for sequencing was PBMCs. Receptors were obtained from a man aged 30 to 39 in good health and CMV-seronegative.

The CDR3 nucleotides read TGTGCCAGCAGTGAAGTCACTCCTCGGCCCCAGCATTTT. Translation: CASSEVTPRPQHF. The chain couples TRBV6-1 to TRBJ1-5, with D hard to call. CDR1 and CDR2 from the germline V gene are MNHNS and SASEGT. The CDR3 runs 13 residues. Trimming cost V 1 base and J 9 bases, with 10 bases left between them.

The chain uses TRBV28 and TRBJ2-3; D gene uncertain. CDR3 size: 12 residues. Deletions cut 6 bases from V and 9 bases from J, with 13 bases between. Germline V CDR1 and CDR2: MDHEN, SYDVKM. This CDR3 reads CASRPDSITQYF. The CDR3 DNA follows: TGTGCCAGCAGACCCGACTCGATCACGCAGTATTTT. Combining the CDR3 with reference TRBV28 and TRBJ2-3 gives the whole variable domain DVKVTQSSRYLVKRTGEKVFLECVQDMDHENMFWYRQDPGLGLRLIYFSYDVKMKEKGDIPEGYSVSREKKERFSLILESASTNQTSMYLCASRPDSITQYFGPGTRLTVL.

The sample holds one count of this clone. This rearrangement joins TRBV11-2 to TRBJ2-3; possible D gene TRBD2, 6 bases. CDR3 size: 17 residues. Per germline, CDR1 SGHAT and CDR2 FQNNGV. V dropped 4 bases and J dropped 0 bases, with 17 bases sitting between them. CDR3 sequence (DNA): TGTGCCAGCAGCTCCGTGATTGCTAGCGCTAGCACAGATACGCAGTATTTT. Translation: CASSSVIASASTDTQYF. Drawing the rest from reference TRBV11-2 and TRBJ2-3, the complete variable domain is EAGVAQSPRYKIIEKRQSVAFWCNPISGHATLYWYQQILGQGPKLLIQFQNNGVVDDSQLPKDRFSAERLKGVDSTLKIQPAKLEDSAVYLCASSSVIASASTDTQYFGPGTRLTVL.

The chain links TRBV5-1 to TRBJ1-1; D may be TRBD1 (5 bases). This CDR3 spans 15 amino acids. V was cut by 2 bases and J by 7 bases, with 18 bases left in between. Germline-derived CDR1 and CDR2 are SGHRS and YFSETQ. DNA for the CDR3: TGCGCCAGCAGCTTTTATCTGGCAGGGCAAAGTGAAGCTTTCTTT. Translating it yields CASSFYLAGQSEAFF.

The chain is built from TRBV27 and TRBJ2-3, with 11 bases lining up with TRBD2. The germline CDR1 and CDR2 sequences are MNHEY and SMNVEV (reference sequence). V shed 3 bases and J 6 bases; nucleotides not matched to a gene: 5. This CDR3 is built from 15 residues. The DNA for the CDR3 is TGTGCCAGCAGTTTTCTAGCGGGGGGTGGGGATACGCAGTATTTT. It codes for CASSFLAGGGDTQYF.

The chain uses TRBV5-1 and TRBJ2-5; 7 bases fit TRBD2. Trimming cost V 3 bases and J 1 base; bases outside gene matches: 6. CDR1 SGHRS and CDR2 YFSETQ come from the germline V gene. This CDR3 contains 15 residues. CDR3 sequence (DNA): TGCGCCAGCAGCTCTTGGGGGGGGTCCCAAGAGACCCAGTACTTC. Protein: CASSSWGGSQETQYF.

CDR3 amino acids: CASSERTGGRDIQYF. CDR3 sequence (DNA): TGTGCCAGCAGTGAAAGGACAGGGGGGAGGGACATTCAGTACTTC. The chain recombines TRBV2 with TRBJ2-4, with TRBD1 matching 10 bases. This CDR3 comprises 15 residues. Germline loops: CDR1 SNHLY, CDR2 FYNNEI. Trimming cost V 2 bases and J 8 bases; bases outside gene matches: 6. Variable domain in full (rest from reference TRBV2 and TRBJ2-4): EPEVTQTPSHQVTQMGQEVILRCVPISNHLYFYWYRQILGQKVEFLVSFYNNEISEKSEIFDDQFSVERPDGSNFTLKIRSTKLEDSAMYFCASSERTGGRDIQYFGAGTRLSVL.

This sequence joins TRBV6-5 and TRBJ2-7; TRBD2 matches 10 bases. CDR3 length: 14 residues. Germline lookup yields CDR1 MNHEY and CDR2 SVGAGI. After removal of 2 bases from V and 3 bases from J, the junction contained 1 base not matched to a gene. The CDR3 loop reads CASSYASGSYEQYF. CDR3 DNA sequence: TGTGCCAGCAGTTACGCTAGCGGGAGCTACGAGCAGTACTTC.

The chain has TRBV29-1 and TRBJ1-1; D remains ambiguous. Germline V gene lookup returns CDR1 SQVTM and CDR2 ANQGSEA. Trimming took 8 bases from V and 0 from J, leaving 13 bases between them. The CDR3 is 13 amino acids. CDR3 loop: CSSLREMNTEAFF. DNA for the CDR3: TGCAGCTCCCTTCGGGAAATGAACACTGAAGCTTTCTTT.

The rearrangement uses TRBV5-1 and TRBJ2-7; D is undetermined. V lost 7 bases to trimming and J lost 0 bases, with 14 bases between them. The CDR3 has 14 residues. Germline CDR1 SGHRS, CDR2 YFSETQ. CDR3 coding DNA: TGCGCCAGCCGTGCCAGGCAAGGCTCCTACGAGCAGTACTTC. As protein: CASRARQGSYEQYF.

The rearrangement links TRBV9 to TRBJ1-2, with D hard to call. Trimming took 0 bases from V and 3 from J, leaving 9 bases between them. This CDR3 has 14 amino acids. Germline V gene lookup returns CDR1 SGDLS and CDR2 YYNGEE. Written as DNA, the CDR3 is TGTGCCAGCAGCGTAGCCTCTCCCGACTATGGCTACACCTTC. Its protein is CASSVASPDYGYTF.

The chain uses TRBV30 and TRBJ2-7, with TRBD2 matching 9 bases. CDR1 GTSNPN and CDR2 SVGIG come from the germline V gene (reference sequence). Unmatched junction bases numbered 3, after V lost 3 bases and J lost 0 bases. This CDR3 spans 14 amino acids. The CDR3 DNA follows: TGTGCCTGGAGCGGTAGCGGGAGCTCCTACGAGCAGTACTTC. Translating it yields CAWSGSGSSYEQYF.

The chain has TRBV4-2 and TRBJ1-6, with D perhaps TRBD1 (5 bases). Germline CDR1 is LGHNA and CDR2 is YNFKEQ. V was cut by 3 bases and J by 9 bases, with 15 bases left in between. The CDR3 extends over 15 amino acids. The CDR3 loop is CASSQEHGRGSPLHF. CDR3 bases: TGTGCCAGCAGCCAGGAACACGGGAGGGGTTCACCCCTCCACTTT.

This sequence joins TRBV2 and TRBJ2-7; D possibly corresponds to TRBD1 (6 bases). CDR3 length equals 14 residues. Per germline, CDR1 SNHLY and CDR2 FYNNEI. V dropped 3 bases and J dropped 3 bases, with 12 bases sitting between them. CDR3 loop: CASSEDRGRYEQYF. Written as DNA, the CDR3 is TGTGCCAGCAGTGAGGACAGAGGACGCTACGAGCAGTACTTC.

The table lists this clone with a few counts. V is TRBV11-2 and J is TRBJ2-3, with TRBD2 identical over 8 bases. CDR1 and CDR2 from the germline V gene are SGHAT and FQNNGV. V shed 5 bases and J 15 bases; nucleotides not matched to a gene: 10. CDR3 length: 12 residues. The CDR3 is CASSRGGPLQYF. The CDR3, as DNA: TGTGCCAGCAGCCGGGGGGGGCCCCTCCAATATTTT.

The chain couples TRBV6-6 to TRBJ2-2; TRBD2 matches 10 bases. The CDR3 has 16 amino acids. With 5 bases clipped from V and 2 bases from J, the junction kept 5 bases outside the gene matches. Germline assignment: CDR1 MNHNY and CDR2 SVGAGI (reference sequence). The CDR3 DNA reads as TGTGCCAGCAGTCGTCGGACTAGCGGTAACACCGGGGAGCTGTTTTTT. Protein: CASSRRTSGNTGELFF.

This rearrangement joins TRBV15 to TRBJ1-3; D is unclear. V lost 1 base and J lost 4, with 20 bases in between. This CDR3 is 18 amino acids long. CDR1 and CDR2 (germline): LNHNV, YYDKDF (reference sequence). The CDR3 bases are TGTGCCACCAGCAGAGTAGGAGTCCAATCTCTGTGGGGAAACACCATATATTTT. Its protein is CATSRVGVQSLWGNTIYF.